The entry that follows covers one T cell receptor beta chain sequence. This entry is derived from a study of long-term antiretroviral therapy in people with HIV. The authors ran the immunoSEQ assay, v3.0, at survey level. Here immunoSEQ multiplex PCR was the method, and the copy in TCRdb shows in-frame clones only, minus some. Of approximately 23,000 clones listed, roughly 86% are singletons. V was trimmed by 4 bases and J by 3 bases, leaving 10 bases between them. Germline-derived CDR1 and CDR2 are MDHEN and SYDVKM. The length of the CDR3 is 13 residues. Sequencing used unsorted PBMCs, obtained 2.6 to 2.8 years after starting antiretroviral therapy. This chain links TRBV28 with TRBJ2-7; D is perhaps TRBD2 (6 bases). The TCR comes from a man between 35 and 55 years old with HIV. CDR3 protein: CASSSGGNYEQYF. The CDR3 DNA reads TGTGCCAGCAGTTCTGGCGGGAACTACGAGCAGTACTTC.